A selection of T cell receptor beta chains follows, all from one sample in a study of Ad26.COV2.S vaccination and SARS-CoV-2 variants. Data came from immunoSEQ multiplex PCR; TCRdb stores just in-frame clones and leaves some out. The table records roughly 680,000 clones, 89% of them present only once. The sample in question was peripheral blood, obtained in a trial of Ad26.COV2.S vaccine versus placebo. The source is a person aged 18-65 years who received the Ad26.COV2.S COVID-19 vaccine or a placebo. Both conserved end residues are part of each CDR3. The D gene is left open where the match is weak. Clone size is given for some rows only: seen once, a few or many times, or a class if the clone is expanded.

>NA|TRBV6-1|NA|TRBJ1-2
CASSESGNYGYTF
TGTGCCAGCAGTGAAAGTGGGAACTATGGCTACACCTTC
>TRBD2|TRBV5-4|NA|TRBJ2-7
CASSLGLAGSYEQYF
TGTGCCAGCAGCTTGGGACTAGCGGGATCCTACGAGCAGTACTTC
>NA|TRBV5-4|NA|TRBJ1-2
CASSLVQGFNYGYTF
TGTGCCAGCAGCTTGGTACAGGGATTTAACTATGGCTACACCTTC
>NA|TRBV18|NA|TRBJ1-1
CASSQGAGLTEAFF
TGTGCCAGCTCACAGGGAGCAGGGCTCACTGAAGCTTTCTTT
>TRBD1|TRBV7-9|NA|TRBJ1-2
CASSLDRGTYSDGYTF
TGTGCCAGCAGCTTAGACAGGGGGACCTATTCTGATGGCTACACCTTC
>NA|TRBV6-5|NA|TRBJ1-6
CASSDIYNSPLHF
TGTGCCAGCAGCGACATCTATAATTCACCCCTCCACTTT
>NA|TRBV11-2|NA|TRBJ2-7
CAAIRDCEQYF
TGTGCCGCCATCCGGGACTGCGAGCAGTACTTC
>NA|TRBV13|NA|TRBJ2-7
CASSLEGGNEQYF
TGTGCCAGCAGCTTAGAAGGGGGTAACGAGCAGTACTTC
>NA|TRBV7-8|NA|TRBJ1-4
CASSLREQATNEKLFF
TGTGCCAGCAGCTTACGGGAACAGGCAACTAATGAAAAACTGTTTTTT
>TRBD2|TRBV30|many|TRBJ2-2
CAWSGTSGRSANTGELFF
TGTGCCTGGAGTGGGACTAGCGGGAGAAGCGCGAACACCGGGGAGCTGTTTTTT
>NA|TRBV19|NA|TRBJ1-1
CASSIWESTEAFF
TGTGCCAGTAGTATTTGGGAAAGCACTGAAGCTTTCTTT
>TRBD1|TRBV6-5|NA|TRBJ2-7
CASSWTGEGLYEQYF
TGTGCCAGCAGTTGGACAGGGGAGGGTCTCTACGAGCAGTACTTC
>NA|TRBV29-1|NA|TRBJ1-1
CSALGGGMNTEAFF
TGCAGCGCCCTAGGGGGGGGGATGAACACTGAAGCTTTCTTT
>NA|TRBV5-4|NA|TRBJ2-5
CASSNPGRQETQYF
TGTGCCAGCAGCAATCCCGGACGTCAAGAGACCCAGTACTTC
>TRBD2|TRBV30|NA|TRBJ2-7
CAWSVGRLAGSYEQYF
TGTGCCTGGAGTGTAGGACGACTAGCGGGGTCCTACGAGCAGTACTTC
>NA|TRBV5-1|NA|TRBJ2-1
CASSLGPSSSNEQFF
TGCGCCAGCAGCTTGGGTCCCTCTTCCAGCAATGAGCAGTTCTTC
>NA|TRBV27|once|TRBJ2-3
CASSLGQGTDTQYF
TGTGCCAGCAGTTTAGGCCAGGGCACAGATACGCAGTATTTT
>NA|TRBV10-3|NA|TRBJ2-2
CAISGGRELFF
TGTGCCATCAGTGGGGGAAGGGAGCTGTTTTTT
>NA|TRBV7-3|NA|TRBJ1-2
CASSPLQGADGYTF
TGTGCCAGCAGCCCGCTTCAGGGAGCGGATGGCTACACCTTC
>NA|TRBV24-1|NA|TRBJ1-5
CATSDDGNGPQHF
TGTGCCACCAGTGATGACGGCAACGGGCCCCAGCATTTT
>NA|TRBV5-1|NA|TRBJ2-1
CASSLVGYDYNEQFF
TGCGCCAGCAGCTTGGTAGGCTATGATTACAATGAGCAGTTCTTC
>TRBD1|TRBV5-1|NA|TRBJ1-2
CASSRDADRPYGYTF
TGCGCCAGCAGCAGGGACGCGGACAGGCCCTATGGCTACACCTTC
>NA|TRBV3-1/TRBV3-2|NA|TRBJ2-7
CASSQDQGSAYEQYF
TGTGCCAGCAGCCAAGATCAGGGGTCTGCCTACGAGCAGTACTTC
>NA|TRBV10-1|NA|TRBJ1-2
CASSDGGHGYTF
TGCGCCAGCAGTGACGGGGGACATGGCTACACCTTC
>NA|TRBV20-1|NA|TRBJ2-5
CSARGQETQYF
TGCAGTGCTAGAGGCCAAGAGACCCAGTACTTC
>TRBD2|TRBV5-1|many|TRBJ2-7
CASSFTGTRPYEQYF
TGCGCCAGCAGCTTCACCGGGACTAGGCCCTACGAGCAGTACTTC
>NA|TRBV18|NA|TRBJ2-7
CASSPQEGLDEQYF
TGTGCCAGCTCACCACAAGAGGGATTGGACGAGCAGTACTTC
>TRBD1|TRBV7-9|once|TRBJ1-2
CASSLPGGSGIYGYTF
TGTGCCAGCAGCTTGCCAGGGGGCTCCGGCATCTATGGCTACACCTTC
>NA|TRBV12-3/TRBV12-4|NA|TRBJ1-1
CASSPRMNTEAFF
TGTGCCAGCAGCCCCCGGATGAACACTGAAGCTTTCTTT
>NA|TRBV25-1|NA|TRBJ2-5
CASSEFIRETQYF
TGTGCCAGCAGTGAATTCATAAGGGAGACCCAGTACTTC
>TRBD1|TRBV19|NA|TRBJ1-6
CASSGDRVQRSPLHF
TGTGCCAGTAGTGGGGACAGGGTGCAGCGGTCACCCCTCCACTTT
>TRBD1|TRBV5-1|NA|TRBJ1-2
CASSMDRADGGYTF
TGCGCCAGCAGCATGGACAGGGCCGATGGTGGCTACACCTTC
>NA|TRBV10-3|NA|TRBJ2-2
CAIKAGKYTGELFF
TGTGCCATCAAGGCGGGAAAATACACCGGGGAGCTGTTTTTT
>TRBD2|TRBV5-6|once|TRBJ2-3
CASSWGLREETDTQYF
TGTGCCAGCAGCTGGGGACTGCGGGAGGAGACAGATACGCAGTATTTT
>NA|TRBV15|NA|TRBJ1-1
CATSRGPQEGGFAEAFF
TGTGCCACCAGCAGAGGCCCCCAAGAGGGAGGATTCGCTGAAGCTTTCTTT
>TRBD2|TRBV11-1|NA|TRBJ2-7
CASSALGASGSYEQYF
TGTGCCAGCAGCGCTCTCGGGGCTAGCGGGTCCTACGAGCAGTACTTC
>NA|TRBV7-9|NA|TRBJ1-2
CASIKSDDWYGYTF
TGTGCCAGCATAAAATCGGACGACTGGTATGGCTACACCTTC
>TRBD1|TRBV19|NA|TRBJ2-1
CASSRPGQGTWEQFF
TGTGCCAGTAGTAGGCCGGGACAGGGTACGTGGGAGCAGTTCTTC
>NA|TRBV5-4|NA|TRBJ1-3
CASSPGGNTIYF
TGTGCCAGCAGCCCGGGAGGAAACACCATATATTTT
>NA|TRBV19|once|TRBJ2-7
CASSIERGYEQYF
TGTGCCAGTAGTATAGAACGAGGTTACGAGCAGTACTTC
>NA|TRBV5-1|NA|TRBJ2-6
CASSLAGDVLTF
TGCGCCAGCAGCTTGGCAGGGGACGTCCTGACTTTC
>TRBD2|TRBV27|NA|TRBJ2-7
CASSLSLTSGSAYEQYF
TGTGCCAGCAGTTTATCCCTGACTAGCGGTTCTGCCTACGAGCAGTACTTC
>NA|TRBV30|NA|TRBJ1-2
CAFLPPRGAYGYTF
TGTGCCTTTCTACCTCCTCGGGGGGCCTATGGCTACACCTTC
>TRBD2|TRBV7-9|NA|TRBJ2-1
CASREGLAGVYNEQFF
TGTGCCAGCAGAGAAGGACTAGCGGGAGTCTACAATGAGCAGTTCTTC
>TRBD2|TRBV7-2|NA|TRBJ2-5
CASSSGTSGGAGETQYF
TGTGCCAGCAGCTCCGGGACTAGCGGGGGGGCCGGGGAGACCCAGTACTTC
>NA|TRBV5-1|NA|TRBJ2-3
CASTLLAEDTQYF
TGCGCCAGCACCCTACTAGCAGAAGATACGCAGTATTTT
>TRBD1|TRBV29-1|NA|TRBJ2-3
CSVDGTATDTQYF
TGCAGCGTCGACGGGACAGCCACAGATACGCAGTATTTT
>TRBD2|TRBV3-1/TRBV3-2|NA|TRBJ2-5
CASSQDQLAGRETQYF
TGTGCCAGCAGCCAAGATCAACTAGCGGGGAGAGAGACCCAGTACTTC
>NA|TRBV5-1|NA|TRBJ2-1
CASIGGSREQFF
TGCGCCAGCATTGGGGGGAGCAGGGAGCAGTTCTTC
>TRBD1|TRBV6-6|NA|TRBJ2-5
CASRSDRYQETQYF
TGTGCCAGCAGATCGGACAGGTACCAAGAGACCCAGTACTTC
>NA|TRBV4-1|few|TRBJ2-2
CASSPQENTGELFF
TGCGCCAGCAGCCCACAGGAGAACACCGGGGAGCTGTTTTTT
>TRBD1|TRBV30|NA|TRBJ2-1
CAWSSWDREYNEQFF
TGTGCCTGGAGTAGTTGGGACAGGGAGTACAATGAGCAGTTCTTC
>NA|TRBV11-2|NA|TRBJ2-2
CASSSRGIGTGELFF
TGTGCCAGCAGCTCGAGGGGAATTGGTACCGGGGAGCTGTTTTTT